Presented here are 10 T cell receptor beta chains from one specimen sequenced in a study of monozygotic twins with inflammatory bowel disease. TCRdb re-called the 5' RACE reads and gives one entry per CDR3 protein, without DNA. Across about 160,000 distinct CDR3 sequences, the top ten clones capture under 3.5% of the sample. The sequenced sample consisted of blood. The receptors were gathered from a human donor with ulcerative colitis or Crohn's disease, or a healthy co-twin of an affected twin (not recorded which).

The chain employs TRBV10-3 and TRBJ2-7. This CDR3 comprises 12 residues. Germline values: CDR1 ENHRY, CDR2 SYGVKD. The CDR3 sequence: CAISDFGDEQYF.

The CDR3 loop is CASTYRGGPEQYF. This rearrangement joins TRBV28 to TRBJ2-7; TCRdb's D gene call, TRBD2, goes unchecked for lack of DNA. The CDR3 is made up of 13 amino acids. From germline, CDR1 is MDHEN and CDR2 SYDVKM.

The chain uses TRBV7-9 and TRBJ2-1; TCRdb's D call, TRBD1, is unchecked because there is no DNA. Germline values: CDR1 SEHNR, CDR2 FQNEAQ (reference sequence). The CDR3 has 12 residues. CDR3 sequence reads: CASSLQGDEQFF.

The rearrangement links TRBV9 to TRBJ2-3; there is no DNA to check the TCRdb D call of TRBD1. The germline V gene encodes CDR1 SGDLS and CDR2 YYNGEE. The CDR3 extends over 14 amino acids. The CDR3 sequence: CASGGTGSSDTQYF.

This chain joins TRBV19 and TRBJ2-2. The CDR3 runs 14 residues. Germline-derived CDR1 and CDR2 are LNHDA and SQIVND (reference sequence). The CDR3: CASSIVQNTGELFF. Variable domain in full (rest from reference TRBV19 and TRBJ2-2): DGGITQSPKYLFRKEGQNVTLSCEQNLNHDAMYWYRQDPGQGLRLIYYSQIVNDFQKGDIAEGYSVSREKKESFPLTVTSAQKNPTAFYLCASSIVQNTGELFFGEGSRLTVL.

The chain couples TRBV7-3 to TRBJ2-2; TCRdb lists TRBD1, though no DNA is available to test this call. The V gene's germline CDR1 is SGHTA and CDR2 FQGTGA. This CDR3 has 16 amino acids. CDR3 in amino acids: CASSSKGQGVTGELFF. Full variable domain (outside the CDR3, taken from reference TRBV7-3 and TRBJ2-2): GAGVSQTPSNKVTEKGKYVELRCDPISGHTALYWYRQSLGQGPEFLIYFQGTGAADDSGLPNDRFFAVRPEGSVSTLKIQRTERGDSAVYLCASSSKGQGVTGELFFGEGSRLTVL.

This rearrangement joins TRBV25-1 to TRBJ2-3. This CDR3 contains 12 residues. CDR1 MGHDK and CDR2 SYGVNS come from the germline V gene. CDR3 sequence reads: CASSDPPDTQYF. Combining the CDR3 with reference TRBV25-1 and TRBJ2-3 gives the whole variable domain EADIYQTPRYLVIGTGKKITLECSQTMGHDKMYWYQQDPGMELHLIHYSYGVNSTEKGDLSSESTVSRIRTEHFPLTLESARPSHTSQYLCASSDPPDTQYFGPGTRLTVL.

This sequence joins TRBV11-2 and TRBJ2-1; TCRdb's assignment of TRBD2 cannot be checked, as there is no DNA. The CDR3 is 17 amino acids. Germline-derived CDR1 and CDR2 are SGHAT and FQNNGV. Here the CDR3 reads CASSPTGTSGPGNEQFF.

V usage is TRBV4-2 and J usage is TRBJ2-5; the D call of TRBD2 rests on TCRdb alone, since no DNA is present to check it. The CDR3 is made up of 17 amino acids. Germline CDR1 LGHNA, CDR2 YNFKEQ. CDR3 sequence reads: CASSQDLAGDPWGTQYF.

The rearrangement joins TRBV5-1 to TRBJ2-7; the D gene TCRdb calls, TRBD2, cannot be checked with no DNA. Germline assignment: CDR1 SGHRS and CDR2 YFSETQ. The CDR3 has 13 residues. CDR3 sequence: CASSSDRGGEQYF.